These 29 T cell receptor beta chains share one sample of origin, sequenced in a study of blood T cell repertoires in COVID-19. Sequencing used immunoSEQ multiplex PCR; TCRdb keeps in-frame clones, though not all of them. In the table there are about 220,000 clones, 80% of which are singletons. Sequenced sample: peripheral blood. These receptors all stem from a woman aged 70-85 years with acute or convalescent COVID-19.

The rearrangement links TRBV9 to TRBJ2-5; TRBD1 might be the D (5 bases). Trimming removed 0 bases at V and 9 bases at J, with 15 bases between. The length of the CDR3 is 14 residues. Germline CDR1 SGDLS, CDR2 YYNGEE. CDR3 bases: TGTGCCAGCAGCGTAGAAAGGGGCCCGGCGGCCCAGTACTTC. It specifies CASSVERGPAAQYF.

The V gene is TRBV23-1, the J gene TRBJ1-4; TRBD1 might be the D (5 bases). Being an ORF, TRBV23-1 has a function that is uncertain. Between the trimmed V and J ends, which lost 0 bases and 4 bases, there was a span of 15 bases. This CDR3 spans 17 amino acids. CDR3 nucleotide sequence: TGCGCCAGCAGTCAATCCCGGCCGACAGCTAATAATGAAAAACTGTTTTTT. It yields the protein CASSQSRPTANNEKLFF.

The chain recombines TRBV2 with TRBJ1-5; TRBD1 matches at 9 bases. There are 16 residues in the CDR3. V lost 6 bases, J lost 2 bases, and 8 bases stayed unmatched. CDR1 SNHLY and CDR2 FYNNEI come from the germline V gene. CDR3 amino acids: CASRRDRVGGNQPQHF. The CDR3 DNA sequence: TGTGCCAGCAGGAGGGACAGGGTAGGTGGCAATCAGCCCCAGCATTTT.

This clone was detected only a few times. The gene calls are TRBV7-2 and TRBJ2-7; D possibly corresponds to TRBD2 (5 bases). The CDR3 loop spans 14 amino acids. V lost 5 bases, J lost 2 bases, and 13 bases lay in between. Germline V gives CDR1 SGHTA, CDR2 FQGNSA. CDR3 sequence (DNA): TGTGCCAGCAGCCCACGGACGGGGACCTACGAGCAGTACTTC. The encoded protein is CASSPRTGTYEQYF.

The gene calls are TRBV7-2 and TRBJ1-5; D perhaps matches TRBD1 (6 bases). Germline V lookup: CDR1 SGHTA, CDR2 FQGNSA. This CDR3 is 15 amino acids long. The germline V and J ends were trimmed by 1 base and 7 bases, with 14 bases remaining between them. The DNA for the CDR3 is TGTGCCAGCAGCTTAGATCCGGGACAAAGGCAGCCCCAGCATTTT. Translating gives CASSLDPGQRQPQHF.

This clone was found a few times. V gene TRBV6-1 combines with J gene TRBJ1-5; D not resolved. The CDR3 sequence is 13 residues long. The germline V gene encodes CDR1 MNHNS and CDR2 SASEGT. With 1 base removed from V and 6 bases from J, the gap between germline ends came to 7 bases. This chain's CDR3 is CASSEVNSQPQHF. CDR3 nucleotide sequence: TGTGCCAGCAGTGAAGTCAACAGTCAGCCCCAGCATTTT.

The CDR3 sequence is CASSPDRVYEQYV. The CDR3 nucleotides read TGTGCCAGCAGCCCCGACAGGGTCTACGAGCAGTACGTC. The chain links TRBV11-2 to TRBJ2-7; 7 bases are shared with TRBD1. The trim removed 5 bases at V and 3 bases at J, leaving 4 bases unmatched. Germline assignment: CDR1 SGHAT and CDR2 FQNNGV. CDR3 length: 13 amino acids.

The gene calls are TRBV6-5 and TRBJ1-5; D perhaps matches TRBD1 (6 bases). The germline V gene has CDR1 MNHEY and CDR2 SVGAGI. The CDR3 has 14 amino acids. The V gene lost 5 bases and the J gene lost 4 bases, with 12 bases spanning the gap. CDR3 nucleotide sequence: TGTGCCAGCAGTCTGAAGGGACAAAATCAGCCCCAGCATTTT. Translation: CASSLKGQNQPQHF.

J is TRBJ1-2 and V is TRBV7-2; 8 nucleotides line up with TRBD1. Looked up from germline, CDR1 is SGHTA and CDR2 is FQGNSA. CDR3 size: 13 residues. After removal of 7 bases from V and 3 bases from J, the junction contained 4 bases not matched to a gene. The CDR3 here is CASTEDRDYGYTF. DNA of the CDR3: TGTGCCAGCACCGAGGACAGGGACTATGGCTACACCTTC. Full variable domain (missing parts from reference TRBV7-2 and TRBJ1-2): GAGVSQSPSNKVTEKGKDVELRCDPISGHTALYWYRQSLGQGLEFLIYFQGNSAPDKSGLPSDRFSAERTGGSVSTLTIQRTQQEDSAVYLCASTEDRDYGYTFGSGTRLTVV.

The chain uses TRBV27 and TRBJ1-1; no reliable D call. The CDR3 spans 14 residues. The germline V gene has CDR1 MNHEY and CDR2 SMNVEV (reference sequence). Trimming stripped 4 bases from V and 1 base from J, with 10 bases between. The CDR3 DNA is TGTGCCAGCAGTTCCAGGCGGGGGAACACTGAAGCTTTCTTT. Translating gives CASSSRRGNTEAFF.

A few counts support this clone. V gene TRBV20-1 combines with J gene TRBJ1-1; 7 nucleotides agree with TRBD1. CDR1 is DFQATT, CDR2 SNEGSKA, per germline (reference sequence). V lost 3 bases and J lost 7; bases outside the gene matches: 5. This CDR3 spans 12 amino acids. CDR3 sequence reads: CSASDREVEAFF. CDR3 coding DNA: TGCAGTGCTAGTGACAGGGAAGTTGAAGCTTTCTTT.

This clone was counted between two and nine times. The CDR3 bases are TGTGCTAGTGGTTCACGGGGGGGCGCTGAAGCTTTCTTT. It yields the protein CASGSRGGAEAFF. The chain recombines TRBV12-5 with TRBJ1-1; maybe TRBD1 (6 bases). There are 13 residues in the CDR3. Germline V gene lookup returns CDR1 LGHNT and CDR2 FRNRAP. Trimming shortened V by 4 bases and J by 6 bases, and 12 bases separated the two germline ends. Based on the CDR3 plus reference TRBV12-5 and TRBJ1-1, the full variable domain is DARVTQTPRHKVTEMGQEVTMRCQPILGHNTVFWYRQTMMQGLELLAYFRNRAPLDDSGMPKDRFSAEMPDATLATLKIQPSEPRDSAVYFCASGSRGGAEAFFGQGTRLTVV.

The V call is TRBV5-5, the J call TRBJ2-4, with TRBD2 matching 12 bases. Germline V gene lookup returns CDR1 SGHKS and CDR2 YYEKEE (reference sequence). The CDR3 totals 15 residues. J gave up 7 bases and V 4 bases, and 6 bases lay outside the gene matches. The CDR3 sequence is CASSTGLAGSNIQYF. The CDR3 DNA reads TGTGCCAGCAGCACTGGACTAGCGGGGTCCAACATTCAGTACTTC.

This chain uses TRBV2 with TRBJ2-7; TRBD1 is a possible D gene (6 bases). Looked up from germline, CDR1 is SNHLY and CDR2 is FYNNEI. This CDR3 contains 11 residues. Trimming removed 3 bases from V and 10 bases from J, with 10 bases in between. The CDR3 spells CASSDTGLQYF. The CDR3 DNA reads as TGTGCCAGCAGTGATACAGGGCTTCAGTACTTC.

V usage is TRBV18 and J usage is TRBJ2-6; TRBD1 is a possible D gene (6 bases). There are 17 residues in the CDR3. Germline assignment: CDR1 KGHSH and CDR2 LQKENI. Between the trimmed V and J ends, which lost 6 bases and 2 bases, there was a span of 17 bases. CDR3 bases: TGTGCCAGCTCGCGAGACAGGTCTACGGCTGGGGCCAACGTCCTGACTTTC. It is translated as CASSRDRSTAGANVLTF.

This clone came up a few times. This chain uses TRBV29-1 with TRBJ2-1; TRBD2 agrees at 10 bases. After removal of 2 bases from V and 4 bases from J, the junction contained 14 bases not matched to a gene. CDR3 size: 18 residues. Germline loops: CDR1 SQVTM, CDR2 ANQGSEA. CDR3 DNA: TGCAGCGTTGAATTCCGTGGTGGAAGCGGGGGGGCTTACAATGAGCAGTTCTTC. Translation gives CSVEFRGGSGGAYNEQFF.

The J gene is TRBJ2-5, the V gene TRBV5-1; 11 bases line up with TRBD2. V was pared by 1 base and J by 4 bases, with 3 bases of the junction left unmatched. Germline V CDR1 and CDR2: SGHRS, YFSETQ. The length of the CDR3 is 15 residues. Here the CDR3 DNA reads TGCGCCAGCAGCTTGTCTCTAGCGGGGGGAGAGACCCAGTACTTC. As protein: CASSLSLAGGETQYF. Full variable domain (rest looked up from reference TRBV5-1 and TRBJ2-5): KAGVTQTPRYLIKTRGQQVTLSCSPISGHRSVSWYQQTPGQGLQFLFEYFSETQRNKGNFPGRFSGRQFSNSRSEMNVSTLELGDSALYLCASSLSLAGGETQYFGPGTRLLVL.

V is TRBV19 and J is TRBJ2-3; 7 bases are a match to TRBD2. Germline V lookup: CDR1 LNHDA, CDR2 SQIVND (reference sequence). The CDR3 sequence is 18 residues long. V shed 4 bases, J shed 0 bases, and the junction held 13 bases outside the gene matches. The CDR3 is CASSTRSLLAASTDTQYF. The CDR3 coding sequence is TGTGCCAGTAGTACCAGGTCCCTGCTAGCGGCCAGCACAGATACGCAGTATTTT.

This chain links TRBV29-1 with TRBJ2-1; 12 nucleotides line up with TRBD2. From germline, CDR1 is SQVTM and CDR2 ANQGSEA. The CDR3 covers 14 residues. V was clipped by 4 bases and J by 6 bases; unmatched bases: 4. The CDR3 here is CSVGASGGANEQFF. The CDR3 nucleotides are TGCAGCGTTGGAGCTAGCGGGGGGGCCAATGAGCAGTTCTTC.

The chain is built from TRBV3-1 (or the pseudogene TRBV3-2) and TRBJ2-5; possible D gene TRBD2, 7 bases. CDR3 length equals 13 residues. Trimming stripped 4 bases from V and 6 bases from J, with 12 bases between. Germline CDR1 is LGHDT and CDR2 is YNNKEL (reference sequence). CDR3 amino acids: CASSRRGPQTQYF. The CDR3 DNA reads as TGTGCCAGCAGCCGGCGGGGGCCGCAGACCCAGTACTTC.

The chain employs TRBV12-1 and TRBJ1-5. TRBV12-1 is a listed pseudogene. CDR3 length equals 14 residues. The DNA for the CDR3 is TGTGCCAGCAGCAACGGGAGGAGCAATCAGCCCCAGCATTTT. This gives the protein CASSNGRSNQPQHF.

V usage is TRBV3-1 (or the pseudogene TRBV3-2) and J usage is TRBJ1-2, with 12 bases identical to TRBD1. This CDR3 is built from 18 residues. The germline V gene has CDR1 LGHDT and CDR2 YNNKEL (reference sequence). With V trimmed by 6 bases and J by 3 bases, 14 bases remained unmatched. The CDR3 protein is CASRRGPGQGASDYGYTF. The DNA for the CDR3 is TGTGCCAGCAGACGAGGACCGGGACAGGGGGCAAGTGACTATGGCTACACCTTC.

The chain couples TRBV10-1 to TRBJ2-1, with 8 bases that match TRBD2. The V gene's germline CDR1 is WNHNN and CDR2 SYGVQD (reference sequence). This CDR3 is 14 amino acids long. V shed 4 bases and J 4 bases; nucleotides not matched to a gene: 3. CDR3 sequence reads: CASSGAGAYNEQFF. The DNA of the CDR3 is TGCGCCAGCAGTGGAGCGGGGGCATACAATGAGCAGTTCTTC.

A single count supports this clone. The chain employs TRBV28 and TRBJ1-2, with D uncertain. The V end lost 5 bases, the J end lost 1 base, and 17 bases lay between the germline ends. CDR3 length equals 16 residues. Germline assignment: CDR1 MDHEN and CDR2 SYDVKM. CDR3 in amino acids: CASSLSMATFNYGYTF. The CDR3 bases are TGTGCCAGCAGTCTATCCATGGCCACGTTTAACTATGGCTACACCTTC.

On this clone itself: Other nucleotide sequences from this sample produce the same CDR3. This chain connects TRBV7-8 to TRBJ1-5; maybe TRBD1 (6 bases). The CDR3 is 15 residues long. With 1 base removed from V and 3 bases from J, the gap between germline ends came to 10 bases. CDR1 and CDR2 (germline): SGHVS, FQNEAQ. This chain's CDR3 is CASSLETGSNQPQHF. For the CDR3, the DNA is TGTGCCAGCAGCTTAGAGACAGGCTCCAATCAGCCCCAGCATTTT.

V usage is TRBV10-3 and J usage is TRBJ1-2; perhaps TRBD1 as D (5 bases). V was cut by 2 bases and J by 3 bases, with 7 bases left in between. The CDR3 spans 13 residues. The germline CDR1 and CDR2 sequences are ENHRY and SYGVKD. The CDR3 DNA reads as TGTGCCATCAGTGAGGGCAGGGACTATGGCTACACCTTC. Its protein is CAISEGRDYGYTF.

A few counts support this clone. V gene TRBV6-5 combines with J gene TRBJ1-2, with TRBD1 matching 7 bases. Germline V gene lookup returns CDR1 MNHEY and CDR2 SVGAGI. J was trimmed by 4 bases and V by 5 bases; bases with no gene match: 7. This CDR3 comprises 14 residues. CDR3 sequence: CASSTQGGGYGYTF. The CDR3 nucleotides are TGTGCCAGCAGTACGCAGGGGGGAGGCTATGGCTACACCTTC.

This rearrangement joins TRBV18 to TRBJ2-5; 15 nucleotides align to TRBD2. The CDR3 has 18 residues. Germline lookup yields CDR1 KGHSH and CDR2 LQKENI. The J segment lost 4 bases and the V segment lost 0 bases, leaving 6 bases of the junction unmatched. In DNA, the CDR3 is TGTGCCAGCTCACCACCGATCGGACTAGCGGGGGGGAGAGAGACCCAGTACTTC. It translates to CASSPPIGLAGGRETQYF.

This CDR3 reads CSAREAETQYF. The CDR3 DNA is TGCAGTGCTAGAGAGGCCGAGACCCAGTACTTC. The chain couples TRBV20-1 to TRBJ2-5, with D uncertain. The germline V gene encodes CDR1 DFQATT and CDR2 SNEGSKA (reference sequence). The germline V and J ends were trimmed by 0 bases and 5 bases, with 4 bases remaining between them. The CDR3 loop spans 11 amino acids.